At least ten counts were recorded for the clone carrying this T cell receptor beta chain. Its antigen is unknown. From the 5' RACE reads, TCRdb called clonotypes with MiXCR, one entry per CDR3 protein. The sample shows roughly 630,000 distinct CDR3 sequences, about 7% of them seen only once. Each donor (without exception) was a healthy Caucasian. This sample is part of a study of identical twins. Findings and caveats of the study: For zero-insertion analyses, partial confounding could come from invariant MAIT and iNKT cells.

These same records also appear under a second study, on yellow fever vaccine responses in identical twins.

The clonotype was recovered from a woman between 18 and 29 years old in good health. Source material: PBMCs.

CDR3 sequence (DNA): TGTGCCAGCAGTCACGGACAGGGTCGGTTATTATACACTGAAGCTTTCTTT. Translating it yields CASSHGQGRLLYTEAFF. The chain recombines TRBV14 with TRBJ1-1, with 8 bases lining up with TRBD1. The V and J ends lost 6 bases and 3 bases, in that order; junction bases with no gene match: 15. From germline, CDR1 is SGHDN and CDR2 FVKESK. The CDR3 loop spans 17 amino acids.